This section outlines one T cell receptor beta chain sequence together with its context. This sample was taken from a study of control samples from healthy donors and cancer patients. The CDR3 is made up of 14 amino acids. The V and J ends lost 8 bases and 5 bases respectively, with 18 bases between them. Germline CDR1 LGHDT, CDR2 YNNKEL (reference sequence). Data came from immunoSEQ multiplex PCR; TCRdb stores just in-frame clones and leaves some out. This sample has 10,000 or so clones; approximately 90% occur once, and the top ten carry about a fifth. The clonotype comes from a man in his 60s with colorectal cancer. This rearrangement joins TRBV3-1 (or the pseudogene TRBV3-2) to TRBJ1-1; D is unclear. Sequencing input: PBMCs. The CDR3 is CASGLLSAGTEAFF. CDR3 in DNA: TGTGCCAGCGGCCTACTCTCAGCGGGGACTGAAGCTTTCTTT.